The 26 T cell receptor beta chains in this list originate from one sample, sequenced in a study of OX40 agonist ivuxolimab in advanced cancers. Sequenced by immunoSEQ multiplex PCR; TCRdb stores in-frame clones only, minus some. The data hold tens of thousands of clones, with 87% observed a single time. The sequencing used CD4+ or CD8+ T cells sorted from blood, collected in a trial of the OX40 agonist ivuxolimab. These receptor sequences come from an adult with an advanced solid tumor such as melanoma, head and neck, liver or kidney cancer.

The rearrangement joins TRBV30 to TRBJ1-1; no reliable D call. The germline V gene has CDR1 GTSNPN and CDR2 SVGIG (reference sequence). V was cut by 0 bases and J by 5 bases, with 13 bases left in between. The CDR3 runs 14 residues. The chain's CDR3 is CAWSVGWGNTEAFF. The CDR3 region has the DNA TGTGCCTGGAGTGTGGGTTGGGGTAATACTGAAGCTTTCTTT. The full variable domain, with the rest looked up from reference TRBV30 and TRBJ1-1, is SQTIHQWPATLVQPVGSPLSLECTVEGTSNPNLYWYRQAAGRGLQLLFYSVGIGQISSEVPQNLSASRPQDRQFILSSKKLLLSDSGFYLCAWSVGWGNTEAFFGQGTRLTVV.

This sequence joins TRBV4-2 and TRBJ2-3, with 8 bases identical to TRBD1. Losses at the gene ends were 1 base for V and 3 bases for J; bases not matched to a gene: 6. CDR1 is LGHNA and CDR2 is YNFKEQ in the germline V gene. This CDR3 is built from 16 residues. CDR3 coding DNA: TGTGCCAGCAGCCAAGCTACAGGGGGTCGTACAGATACGCAGTATTTT. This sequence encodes CASSQATGGRTDTQYF.

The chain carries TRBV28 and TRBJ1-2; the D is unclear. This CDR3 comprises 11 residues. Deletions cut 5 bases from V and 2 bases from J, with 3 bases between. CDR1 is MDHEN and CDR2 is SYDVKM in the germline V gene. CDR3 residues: CASSLNYGYTF. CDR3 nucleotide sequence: TGTGCCAGCAGTCTCAACTATGGCTACACCTTC.

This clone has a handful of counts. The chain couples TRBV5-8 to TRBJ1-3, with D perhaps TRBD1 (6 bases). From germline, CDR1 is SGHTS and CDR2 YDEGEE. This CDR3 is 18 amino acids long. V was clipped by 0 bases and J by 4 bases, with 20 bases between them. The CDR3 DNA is TGTGCCAGCAGCTTGGGTCTCCGGGTGACAGGTGCGGGAAACACCATATATTTT. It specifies CASSLGLRVTGAGNTIYF.

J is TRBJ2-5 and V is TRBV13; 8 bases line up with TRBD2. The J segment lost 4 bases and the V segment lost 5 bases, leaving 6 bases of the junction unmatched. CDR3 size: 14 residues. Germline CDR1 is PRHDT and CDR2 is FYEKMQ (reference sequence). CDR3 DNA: TGTGCCAGCAGCCCTCCCGCGGGGGGAGAGACCCAGTACTTC. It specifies CASSPPAGGETQYF.

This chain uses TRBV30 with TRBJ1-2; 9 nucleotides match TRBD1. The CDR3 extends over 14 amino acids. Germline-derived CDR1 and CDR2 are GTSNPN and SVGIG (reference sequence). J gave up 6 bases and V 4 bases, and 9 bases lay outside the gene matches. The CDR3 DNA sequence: TGTGCCTGGAAGGGACAGGGTATAGTTCATGGCTACACCTTC. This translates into CAWKGQGIVHGYTF.

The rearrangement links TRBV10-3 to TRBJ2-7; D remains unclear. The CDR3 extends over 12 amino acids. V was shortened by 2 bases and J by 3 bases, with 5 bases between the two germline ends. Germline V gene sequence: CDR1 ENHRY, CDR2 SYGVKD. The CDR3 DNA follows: TGTGCCATCAGTGAGGCTAACTACGAGCAGTACTTC. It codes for CAISEANYEQYF.

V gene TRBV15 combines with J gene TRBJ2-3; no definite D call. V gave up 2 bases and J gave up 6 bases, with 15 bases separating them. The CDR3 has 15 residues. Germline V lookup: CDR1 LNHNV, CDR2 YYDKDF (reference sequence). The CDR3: CATSRNPRASDTQYF. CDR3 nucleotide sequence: TGTGCCACCAGCAGAAACCCACGGGCGAGTGATACGCAGTATTTT.

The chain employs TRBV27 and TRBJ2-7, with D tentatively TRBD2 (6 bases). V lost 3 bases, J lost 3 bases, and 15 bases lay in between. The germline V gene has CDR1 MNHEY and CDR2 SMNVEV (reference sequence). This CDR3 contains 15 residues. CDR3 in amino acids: CASSFPGRGIYEQYF. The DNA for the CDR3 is TGTGCCAGCAGTTTCCCGGGACGGGGGATCTACGAGCAGTACTTC.

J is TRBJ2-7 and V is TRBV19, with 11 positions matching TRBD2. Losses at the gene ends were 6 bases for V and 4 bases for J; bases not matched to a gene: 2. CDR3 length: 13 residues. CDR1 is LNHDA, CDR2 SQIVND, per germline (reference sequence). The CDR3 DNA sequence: TGTGCCAGTAGGGCTAGCGGGAGGTACGAGCAGTACTTC. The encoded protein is CASRASGRYEQYF. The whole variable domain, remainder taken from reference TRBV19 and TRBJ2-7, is DGGITQSPKYLFRKEGQNVTLSCEQNLNHDAMYWYRQDPGQGLRLIYYSQIVNDFQKGDIAEGYSVSREKKESFPLTVTSAQKNPTAFYLCASRASGRYEQYFGPGTRLTVT.

As DNA, the CDR3 is TGTGCCAGCTCCCCTACAGGGTTGAGGACTGAAGCTTTCTTT. Amino acids: CASSPTGLRTEAFF. The rearrangement links TRBV7-3 to TRBJ1-1; perhaps TRBD1 as D (6 bases). The CDR3 loop spans 14 amino acids. The germline V and J ends were trimmed by 8 bases and 5 bases, with 18 bases remaining between them. Germline V gene lookup returns CDR1 SGHTA and CDR2 FQGTGA.

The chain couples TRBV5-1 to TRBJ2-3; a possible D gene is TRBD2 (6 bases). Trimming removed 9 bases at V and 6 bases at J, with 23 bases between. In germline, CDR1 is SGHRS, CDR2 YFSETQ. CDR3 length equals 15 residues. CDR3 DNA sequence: TGCGCCACCATATTTCCCCAGCCGGAGGGGGATACGCAGTATTTT. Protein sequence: CATIFPQPEGDTQYF.

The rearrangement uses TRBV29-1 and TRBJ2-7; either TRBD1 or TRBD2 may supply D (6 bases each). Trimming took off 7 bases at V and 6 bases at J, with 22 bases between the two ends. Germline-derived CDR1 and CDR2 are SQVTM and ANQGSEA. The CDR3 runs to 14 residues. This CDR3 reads CSAWLEGGIREQYF. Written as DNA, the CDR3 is TGCAGCGCCTGGCTTGAGGGGGGAATACGCGAGCAGTACTTC.

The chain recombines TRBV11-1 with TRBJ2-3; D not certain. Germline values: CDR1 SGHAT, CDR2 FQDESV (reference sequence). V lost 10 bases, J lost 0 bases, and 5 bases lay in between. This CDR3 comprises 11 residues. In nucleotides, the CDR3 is TGTGCCACTACTAGCACAGATACGCAGTATTTT. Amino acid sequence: CATTSTDTQYF.

As DNA, the CDR3 is TGTGCCAGCATGATGGACAGGGGAGCCTACGAGCAGTACTTC. As protein: CASMMDRGAYEQYF. V is TRBV6-1 and J is TRBJ2-7; 9 bases fit TRBD1. The V gene end was trimmed by 7 bases and the J gene end by 2 bases; junction bases not matched to a gene: 6. Germline V gene lookup returns CDR1 MNHNS and CDR2 SASEGT. This CDR3 is built from 14 residues.

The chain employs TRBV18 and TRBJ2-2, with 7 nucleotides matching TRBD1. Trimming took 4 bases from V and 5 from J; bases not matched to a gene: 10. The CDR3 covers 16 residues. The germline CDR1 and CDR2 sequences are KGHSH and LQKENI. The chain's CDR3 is CASSRSGQTITGELFF. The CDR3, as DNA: TGTGCCAGCTCACGATCGGGACAGACCATTACCGGGGAGCTGTTTTTT. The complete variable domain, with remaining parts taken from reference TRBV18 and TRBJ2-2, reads NAGVMQNPRHLVRRRGQEARLRCSPMKGHSHVYWYRQLPEEGLKFMVYLQKENIIDESGMPKERFSAEFPKEGPSILRIQQVVRGDSAAYFCASSRSGQTITGELFFGEGSRLTVL.

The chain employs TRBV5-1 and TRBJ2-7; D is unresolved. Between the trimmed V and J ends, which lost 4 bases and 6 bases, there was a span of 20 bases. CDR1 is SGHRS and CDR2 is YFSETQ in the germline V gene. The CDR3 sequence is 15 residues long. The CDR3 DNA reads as TGCGCCAGCAGCCAGCGTTCTGGGCAACTGGGCGAGCAGTACTTC. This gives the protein CASSQRSGQLGEQYF.

The CDR3 DNA reads TGCGCCAGCAGTGAGAGGGGGCCTTCCAAAAACATTCAGTACTTC. Its translation: CASSERGPSKNIQYF. V gene TRBV10-2 combines with J gene TRBJ2-4, with TRBD1 matching over 7 bases. V shed 2 bases, J shed 2 bases, and the junction held 3 bases outside the gene matches. Germline CDR1 WSHSY, CDR2 SAAADI. The CDR3 runs to 15 residues.

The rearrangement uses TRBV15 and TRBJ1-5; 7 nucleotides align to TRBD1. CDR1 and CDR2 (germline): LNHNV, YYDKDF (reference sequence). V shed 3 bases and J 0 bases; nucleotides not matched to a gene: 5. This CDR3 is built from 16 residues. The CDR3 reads CATSSRQGTSNQPQHF. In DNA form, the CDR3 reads TGTGCCACCAGCAGCCGACAGGGCACTAGCAATCAGCCCCAGCATTTT.

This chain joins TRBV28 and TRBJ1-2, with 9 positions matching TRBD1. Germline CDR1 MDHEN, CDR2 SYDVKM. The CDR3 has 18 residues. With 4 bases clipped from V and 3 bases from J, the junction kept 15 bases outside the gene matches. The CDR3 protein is CASSSPGTGRGGDYGYTF. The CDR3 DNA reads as TGTGCCAGCAGTTCCCCAGGGACAGGGAGGGGAGGAGACTATGGCTACACCTTC.

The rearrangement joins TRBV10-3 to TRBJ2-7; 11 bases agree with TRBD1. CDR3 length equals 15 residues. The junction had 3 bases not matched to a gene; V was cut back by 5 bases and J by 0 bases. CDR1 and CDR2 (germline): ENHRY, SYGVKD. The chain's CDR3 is CAISTGTGGSYEQYF. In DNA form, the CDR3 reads TGTGCCATCAGTACCGGGACAGGGGGCTCCTACGAGCAGTACTTC.

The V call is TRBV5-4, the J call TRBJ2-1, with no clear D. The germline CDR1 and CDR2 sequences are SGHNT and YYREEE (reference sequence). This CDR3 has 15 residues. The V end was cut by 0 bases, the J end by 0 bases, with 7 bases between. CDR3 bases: TGTGCCAGCAGCTTGGACCGTAGCTCCTACAATGAGCAGTTCTTC. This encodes CASSLDRSSYNEQFF.

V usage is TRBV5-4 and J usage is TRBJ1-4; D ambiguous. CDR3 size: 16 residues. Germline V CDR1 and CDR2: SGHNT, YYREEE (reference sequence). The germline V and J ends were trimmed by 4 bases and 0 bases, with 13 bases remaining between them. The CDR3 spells CASSPGGAATNEKLFF. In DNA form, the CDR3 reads TGTGCCAGCAGCCCGGGTGGTGCTGCAACTAATGAAAAACTGTTTTTT. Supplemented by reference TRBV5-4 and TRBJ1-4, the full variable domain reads ETGVTQSPTHLIKTRGQQVTLRCSSQSGHNTVSWYQQALGQGPQFIFQYYREEENGRGNFPPRFSGLQFPNYSSELNVNALELDDSALYLCASSPGGAATNEKLFFGSGTQLSVL.

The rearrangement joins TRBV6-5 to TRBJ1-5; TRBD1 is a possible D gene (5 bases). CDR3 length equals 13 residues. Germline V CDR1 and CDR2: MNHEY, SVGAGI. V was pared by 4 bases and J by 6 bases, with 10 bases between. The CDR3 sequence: CASSSGSRQPQHF. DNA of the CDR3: TGTGCCAGCAGTTCAGGGTCGCGTCAGCCCCAGCATTTT.

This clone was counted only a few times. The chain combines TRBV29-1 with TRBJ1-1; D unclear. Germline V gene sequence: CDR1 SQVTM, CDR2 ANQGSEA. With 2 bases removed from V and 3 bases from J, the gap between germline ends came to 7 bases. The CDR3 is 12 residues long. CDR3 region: CSVERSDTEAFF. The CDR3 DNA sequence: TGCAGCGTTGAACGCTCGGACACTGAAGCTTTCTTT. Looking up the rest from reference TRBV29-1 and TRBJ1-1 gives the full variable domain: SAVISQKPSRDICQRGTSLTIQCQVDSQVTMMFWYRQQPGQSLTLIATANQGSEATYESGFVIDKFPISRPNLTFSTLTVSNMSPEDSSIYLCSVERSDTEAFFGQGTRLTVV.

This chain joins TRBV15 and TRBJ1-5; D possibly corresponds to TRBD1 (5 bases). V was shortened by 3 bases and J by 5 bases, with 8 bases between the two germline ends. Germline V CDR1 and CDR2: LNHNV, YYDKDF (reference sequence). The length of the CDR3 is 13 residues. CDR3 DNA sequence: TGTGCCACCAGCAGGAAAGGGGATCAGCCCCAGCATTTT. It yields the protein CATSRKGDQPQHF.